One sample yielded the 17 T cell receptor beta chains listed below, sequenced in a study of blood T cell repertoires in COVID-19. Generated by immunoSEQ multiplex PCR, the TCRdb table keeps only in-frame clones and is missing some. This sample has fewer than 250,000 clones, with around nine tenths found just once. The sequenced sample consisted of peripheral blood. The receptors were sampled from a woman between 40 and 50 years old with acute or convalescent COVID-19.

CDR3: CASSLSGWTVYTGELFF. In DNA, the CDR3 is TGTGCCAGCAGCCTCTCCGGTTGGACAGTTTACACCGGGGAGCTGTTTTTT. The chain employs TRBV3-1 (or the pseudogene TRBV3-2) and TRBJ2-2; possibly TRBD1 for D (6 bases). V was pared by 4 bases and J by 3 bases, with 18 bases between. The length of the CDR3 is 17 residues. Germline-derived CDR1 and CDR2 are LGHDT and YNNKEL (reference sequence).

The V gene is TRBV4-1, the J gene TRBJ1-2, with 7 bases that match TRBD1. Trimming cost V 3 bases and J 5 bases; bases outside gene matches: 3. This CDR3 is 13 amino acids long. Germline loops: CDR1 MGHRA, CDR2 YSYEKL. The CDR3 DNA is TGCGCCAGCAGCCACGCCAGGGGGTATGGCTACACCTTC. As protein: CASSHARGYGYTF.

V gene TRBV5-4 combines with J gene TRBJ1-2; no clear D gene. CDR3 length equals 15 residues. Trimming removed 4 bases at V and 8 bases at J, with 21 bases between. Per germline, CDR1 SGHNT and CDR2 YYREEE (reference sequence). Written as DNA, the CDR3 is TGTGCCAGCAGCGACGGTCTGGGAGTAGTCGACGGCTACACCTTC. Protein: CASSDGLGVVDGYTF. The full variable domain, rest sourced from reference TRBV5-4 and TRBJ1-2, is ETGVTQSPTHLIKTRGQQVTLRCSSQSGHNTVSWYQQALGQGPQFIFQYYREEENGRGNFPPRFSGLQFPNYSSELNVNALELDDSALYLCASSDGLGVVDGYTFGSGTRLTVV.

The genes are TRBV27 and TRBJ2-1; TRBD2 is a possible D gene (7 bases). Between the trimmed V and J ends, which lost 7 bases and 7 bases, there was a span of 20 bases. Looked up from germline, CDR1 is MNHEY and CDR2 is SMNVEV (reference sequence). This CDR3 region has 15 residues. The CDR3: CASTTGGGGYNEQFF. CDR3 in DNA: TGTGCCAGCACTACGGGGGGCGGGGGATATAATGAGCAGTTCTTC.

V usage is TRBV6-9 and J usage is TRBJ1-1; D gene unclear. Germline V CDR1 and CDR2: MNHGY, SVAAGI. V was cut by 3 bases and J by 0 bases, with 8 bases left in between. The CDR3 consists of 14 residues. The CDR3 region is CASSYRMMNTEAFF. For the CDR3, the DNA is TGTGCCAGCAGTTACAGGATGATGAACACTGAAGCTTTCTTT.

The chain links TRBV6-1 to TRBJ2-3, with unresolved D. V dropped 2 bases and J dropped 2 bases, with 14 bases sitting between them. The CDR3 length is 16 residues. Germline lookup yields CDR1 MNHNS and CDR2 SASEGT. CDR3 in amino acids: CASSELRIGTTDTQYF. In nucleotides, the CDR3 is TGTGCCAGCAGTGAATTGAGGATAGGAACCACAGATACGCAGTATTTT.

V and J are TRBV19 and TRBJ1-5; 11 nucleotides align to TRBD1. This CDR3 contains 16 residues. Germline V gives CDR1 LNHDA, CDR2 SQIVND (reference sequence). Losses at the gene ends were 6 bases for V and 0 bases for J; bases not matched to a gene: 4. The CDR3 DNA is TGTGCCAGTAGCGGACAGGGGGCCCCTAGCAATCAGCCCCAGCATTTT. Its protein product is CASSGQGAPSNQPQHF.

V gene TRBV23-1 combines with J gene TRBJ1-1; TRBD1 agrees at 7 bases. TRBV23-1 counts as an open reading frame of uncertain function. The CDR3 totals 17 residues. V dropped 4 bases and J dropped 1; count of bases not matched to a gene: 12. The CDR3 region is CASSRKTDRRPNTEAFF. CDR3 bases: TGCGCCAGCAGTCGAAAGACGGACAGGCGCCCGAACACTGAAGCTTTCTTT.

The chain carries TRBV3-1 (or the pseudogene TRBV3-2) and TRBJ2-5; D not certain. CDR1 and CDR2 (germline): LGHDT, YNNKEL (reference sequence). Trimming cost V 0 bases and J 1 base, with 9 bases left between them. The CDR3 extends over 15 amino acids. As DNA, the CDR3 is TGTGCCAGCAGCCAAGATCCCACAGCCCAAGAGACCCAGTACTTC. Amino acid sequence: CASSQDPTAQETQYF.

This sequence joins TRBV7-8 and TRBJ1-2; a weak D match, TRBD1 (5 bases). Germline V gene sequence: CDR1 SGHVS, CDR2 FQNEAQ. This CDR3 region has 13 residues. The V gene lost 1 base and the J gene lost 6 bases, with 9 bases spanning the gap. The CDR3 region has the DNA TGTGCCAGCAGCTTAGGGCGACAGAATGGCTACACCTTC. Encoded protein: CASSLGRQNGYTF.

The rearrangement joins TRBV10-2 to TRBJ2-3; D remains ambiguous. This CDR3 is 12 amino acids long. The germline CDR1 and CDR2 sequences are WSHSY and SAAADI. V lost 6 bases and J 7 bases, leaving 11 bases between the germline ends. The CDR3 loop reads CASSQTSNTQYF. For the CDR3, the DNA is TGCGCCAGCAGCCAGACTTCAAATACGCAGTATTTT.

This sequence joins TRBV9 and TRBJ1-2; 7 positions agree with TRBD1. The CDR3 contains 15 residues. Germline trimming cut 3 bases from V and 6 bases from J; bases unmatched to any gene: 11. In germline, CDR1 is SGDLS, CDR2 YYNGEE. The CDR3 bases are TGTGCCAGCAGCGCCTGGGACAGCCCCTGGGATGGCTACACCTTC. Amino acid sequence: CASSAWDSPWDGYTF.

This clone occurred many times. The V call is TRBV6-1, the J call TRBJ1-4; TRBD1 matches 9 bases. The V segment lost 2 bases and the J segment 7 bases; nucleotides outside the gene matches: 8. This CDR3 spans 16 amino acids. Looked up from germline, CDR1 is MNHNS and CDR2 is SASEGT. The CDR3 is CASSERPGQGPEKLFF. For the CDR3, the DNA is TGTGCCAGCAGTGAACGGCCGGGACAGGGCCCTGAAAAACTGTTTTTT.

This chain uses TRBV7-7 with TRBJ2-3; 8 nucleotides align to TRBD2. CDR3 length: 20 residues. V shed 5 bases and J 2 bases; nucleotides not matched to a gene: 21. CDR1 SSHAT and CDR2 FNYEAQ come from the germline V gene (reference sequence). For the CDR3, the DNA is TGTGCCAGCAGCCACGGTCCTAGGGTTCGAGCGGGGGAACCCACAGATACGCAGTATTTT. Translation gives CASSHGPRVRAGEPTDTQYF.

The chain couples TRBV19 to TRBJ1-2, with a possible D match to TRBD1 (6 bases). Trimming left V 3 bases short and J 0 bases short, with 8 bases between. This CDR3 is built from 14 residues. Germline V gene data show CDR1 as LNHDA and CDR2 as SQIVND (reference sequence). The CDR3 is CASSMDSTNYGYTF. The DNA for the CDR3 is TGTGCCAGTAGTATGGACAGCACTAACTATGGCTACACCTTC.

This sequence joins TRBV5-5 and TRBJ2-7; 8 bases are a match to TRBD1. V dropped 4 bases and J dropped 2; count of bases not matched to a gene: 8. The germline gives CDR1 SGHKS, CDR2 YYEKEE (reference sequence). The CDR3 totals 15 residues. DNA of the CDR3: TGTGCCAGCAGCCCCTGGACAGGGAGTCCCTACGAGCAGTACGTC. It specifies CASSPWTGSPYEQYV.

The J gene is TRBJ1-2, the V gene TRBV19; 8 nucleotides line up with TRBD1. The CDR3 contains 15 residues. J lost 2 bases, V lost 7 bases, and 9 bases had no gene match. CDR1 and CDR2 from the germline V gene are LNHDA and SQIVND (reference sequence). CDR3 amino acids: CASTDLGQGNYGYTF. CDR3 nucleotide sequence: TGTGCCAGTACCGACCTCGGACAGGGAAACTATGGCTACACCTTC. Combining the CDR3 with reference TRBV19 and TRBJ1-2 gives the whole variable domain DGGITQSPKYLFRKEGQNVTLSCEQNLNHDAMYWYRQDPGQGLRLIYYSQIVNDFQKGDIAEGYSVSREKKESFPLTVTSAQKNPTAFYLCASTDLGQGNYGYTFGSGTRLTVV.